What follows describes a single T cell receptor beta chain. Antigen: not known. The CDR3 has 13 amino acids. Trimming removed 5 bases from V and 0 bases from J, with 5 bases in between. The table came from immunoSEQ multiplex PCR; TCRdb's copy has only in-frame clones and leaves some out. The table includes fewer than 130,000 clones, approximately 92% detected once. These data are taken from a study of T cell responses to AZD1222 COVID-19 vaccine. Study-wide results and limits: Reportedly, nearly half the spike-specific TCRs target unmutated variant regions. Spike as a whole was targeted by vaccine-associated CD4 TCRs, dominant at 160-218 and 743-854.

The origin of this receptor is an adult in good health. The chain joins TRBV12-3 or TRBV12-4 to TRBJ1-3; no reliable D call. This sample comprised peripheral blood, obtained on day 0 of AZD1222 vaccination. The CDR3 is CASSMDSGNTIYF. CDR3 DNA: TGTGCCAGCAGTATGGACTCTGGAAACACCATATATTTT.